This T cell receptor (beta chain) was identified in a study of T cell changes during pregnancy in multiple sclerosis. Generated by immunoSEQ multiplex PCR, the TCRdb table keeps only in-frame clones and is missing some. The sample yields tens of thousands of clones, about 94% seen once. CDR1 SNHLY and CDR2 FYNNEI come from the germline V gene. This CDR3 is 14 amino acids long. V was cut by 7 bases and J by 1 base, with 13 bases left in between. Source: peripheral blood, taken in the third trimester of pregnancy. This TCR derives from a female donor with multiple sclerosis, enrolled in a pregnancy study. The gene calls are TRBV2 and TRBJ1-1; the D gene is possibly TRBD1 (6 bases). In DNA form, the CDR3 reads TGTGCCAGCACCTCGGACAGTACGAACACTGAAGCTTTCTTT. It translates to CASTSDSTNTEAFF.